The sequence of this T cell receptor (beta chain) was determined in a study of blood T cell repertoires in COVID-19. Profiling relied on immunoSEQ multiplex PCR, and the TCRdb table lists in-frame clones only, not all of them. This sample carries some 150,000 clones, around 81% of them seen once, and the ten largest clones take around 8%. This clonotype originated in a human donor in a cohort sampled during active COVID-19. Sequenced material: peripheral blood.

The CDR3 DNA is TGTGCCAGCCGACGGGGACTAGCGGGACCCCGGGCCGAAGAGCAGTACTTC. Translated: CASRRGLAGPRAEEQYF. This sequence joins TRBV24-1 and TRBJ2-7; 13 bases match TRBD2. CDR1 is KGHDR, CDR2 SFDVKD, per germline. CDR3 length: 17 residues. The V segment lost 11 bases and the J segment 7 bases; nucleotides outside the gene matches: 19.